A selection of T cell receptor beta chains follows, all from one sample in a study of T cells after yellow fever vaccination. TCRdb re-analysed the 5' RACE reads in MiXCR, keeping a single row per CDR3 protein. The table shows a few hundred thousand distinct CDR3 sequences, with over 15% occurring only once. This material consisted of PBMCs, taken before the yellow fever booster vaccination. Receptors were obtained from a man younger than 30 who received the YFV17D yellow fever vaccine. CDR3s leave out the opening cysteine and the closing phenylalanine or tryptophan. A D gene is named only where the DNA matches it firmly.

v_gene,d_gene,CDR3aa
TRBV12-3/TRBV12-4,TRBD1,ASSWDRSYGYT
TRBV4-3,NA,ASSQDMGPQPQH
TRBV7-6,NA,ASSLIRAGETQY
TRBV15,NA,ATSREGREKLF
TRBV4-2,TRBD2,ASSPWEGTEETQY
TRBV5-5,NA,ASSLHSGTPPQY
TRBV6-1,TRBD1,ASSAPQGWDTGELF
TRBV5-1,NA,ASSLEGAQF
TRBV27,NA,ASSLKGFPGNTIY
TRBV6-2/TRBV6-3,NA,ASSAGGIGYT
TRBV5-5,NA,ASSLGGRALRNQETQY
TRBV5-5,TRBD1,ASSPGTGAGNYGYT